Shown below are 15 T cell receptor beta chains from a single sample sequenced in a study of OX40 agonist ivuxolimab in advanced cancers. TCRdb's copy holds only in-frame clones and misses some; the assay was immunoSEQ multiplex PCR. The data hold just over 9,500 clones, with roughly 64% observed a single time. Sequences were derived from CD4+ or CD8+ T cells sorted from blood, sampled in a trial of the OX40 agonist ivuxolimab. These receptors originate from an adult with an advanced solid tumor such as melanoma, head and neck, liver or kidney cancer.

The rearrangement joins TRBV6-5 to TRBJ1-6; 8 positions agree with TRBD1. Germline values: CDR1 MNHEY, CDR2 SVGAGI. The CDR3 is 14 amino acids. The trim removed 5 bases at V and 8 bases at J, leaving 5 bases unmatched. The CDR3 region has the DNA TGTGCCAGCAGTCAAGGGACAGGATATTCACCCCTCCACTTT. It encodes CASSQGTGYSPLHF.

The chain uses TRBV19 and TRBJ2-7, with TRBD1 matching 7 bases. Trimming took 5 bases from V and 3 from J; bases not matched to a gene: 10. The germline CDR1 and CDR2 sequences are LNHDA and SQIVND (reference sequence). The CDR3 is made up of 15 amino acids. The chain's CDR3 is CASSVTPGQIYEQYF. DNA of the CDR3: TGTGCCAGTAGTGTTACACCGGGACAGATCTACGAGCAGTACTTC.

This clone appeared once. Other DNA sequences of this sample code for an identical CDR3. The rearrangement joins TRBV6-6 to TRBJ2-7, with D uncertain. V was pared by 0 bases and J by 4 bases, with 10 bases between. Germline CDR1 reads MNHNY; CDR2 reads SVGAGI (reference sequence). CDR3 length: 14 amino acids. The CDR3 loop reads CASSYSILSYEQYF. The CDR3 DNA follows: TGTGCCAGCAGTTACTCGATACTTTCGTACGAGCAGTACTTC.

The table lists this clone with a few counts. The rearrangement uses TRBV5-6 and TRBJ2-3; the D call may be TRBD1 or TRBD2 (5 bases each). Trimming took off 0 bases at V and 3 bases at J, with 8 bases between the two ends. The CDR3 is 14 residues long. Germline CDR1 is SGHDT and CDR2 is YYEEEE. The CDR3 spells CASSLVGETDTQYF. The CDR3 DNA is TGTGCCAGCAGCTTGGTGGGGGAGACAGATACGCAGTATTTT.

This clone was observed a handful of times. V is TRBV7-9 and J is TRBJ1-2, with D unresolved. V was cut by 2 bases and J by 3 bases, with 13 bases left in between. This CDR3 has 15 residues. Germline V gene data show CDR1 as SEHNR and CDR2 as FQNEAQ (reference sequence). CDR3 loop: CASSLQRSADYGYTF. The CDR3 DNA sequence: TGTGCCAGCAGCTTACAGCGATCTGCGGACTATGGCTACACCTTC.

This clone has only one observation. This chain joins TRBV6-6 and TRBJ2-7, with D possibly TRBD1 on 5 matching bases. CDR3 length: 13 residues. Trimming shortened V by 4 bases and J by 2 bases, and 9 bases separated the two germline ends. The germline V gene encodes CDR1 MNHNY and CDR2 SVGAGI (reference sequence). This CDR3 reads CASSSGFTYEQYF. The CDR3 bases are TGTGCCAGCAGTTCAGGGTTCACCTACGAGCAGTACTTC.

The DNA for the CDR3 is TGTGCCACAGCAGATACGCAGTATTTT. As protein: CATADTQYF. The V and J genes are TRBV6-1 and TRBJ2-3; D gene uncertain. Germline V gene sequence: CDR1 MNHNS, CDR2 SASEGT. V lost 10 bases, J lost 4 bases, and 3 bases lay in between. There are 9 residues in the CDR3.

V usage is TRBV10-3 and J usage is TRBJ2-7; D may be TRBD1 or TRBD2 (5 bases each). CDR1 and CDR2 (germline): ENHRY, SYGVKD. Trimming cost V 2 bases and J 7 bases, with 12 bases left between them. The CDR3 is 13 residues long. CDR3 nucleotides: TGTGCCATCAGTGAGCCGGGACCCGGGGAGCAGTACTTC. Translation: CAISEPGPGEQYF.

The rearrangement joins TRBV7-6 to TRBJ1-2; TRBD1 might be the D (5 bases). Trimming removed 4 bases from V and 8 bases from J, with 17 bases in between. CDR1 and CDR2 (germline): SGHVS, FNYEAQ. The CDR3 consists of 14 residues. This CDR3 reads CASSSGIGRGGYTF. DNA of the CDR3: TGTGCCAGCAGCTCCGGGATCGGGAGGGGCGGCTACACCTTC.

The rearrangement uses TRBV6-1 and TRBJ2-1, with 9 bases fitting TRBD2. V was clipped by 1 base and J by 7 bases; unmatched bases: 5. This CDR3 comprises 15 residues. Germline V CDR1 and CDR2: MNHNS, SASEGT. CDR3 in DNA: TGTGCCAGCAGTGAAGATGCGGGAGGGTGGAATGAGCAGTTCTTC. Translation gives CASSEDAGGWNEQFF.

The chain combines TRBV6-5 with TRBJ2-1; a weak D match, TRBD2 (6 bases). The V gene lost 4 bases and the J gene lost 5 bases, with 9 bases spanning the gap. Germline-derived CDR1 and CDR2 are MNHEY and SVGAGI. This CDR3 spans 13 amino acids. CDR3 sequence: CASSWGLNNEQFF. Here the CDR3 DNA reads TGTGCCAGCAGTTGGGGACTTAACAATGAGCAGTTCTTC.

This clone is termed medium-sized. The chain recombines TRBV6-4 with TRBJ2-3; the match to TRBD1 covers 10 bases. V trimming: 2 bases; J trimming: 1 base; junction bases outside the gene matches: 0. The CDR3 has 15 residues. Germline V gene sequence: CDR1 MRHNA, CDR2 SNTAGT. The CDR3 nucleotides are TGTGCCAGCAGTGACGGGACAGGGGGCACAGATACGCAGTATTTT. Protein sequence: CASSDGTGGTDTQYF.

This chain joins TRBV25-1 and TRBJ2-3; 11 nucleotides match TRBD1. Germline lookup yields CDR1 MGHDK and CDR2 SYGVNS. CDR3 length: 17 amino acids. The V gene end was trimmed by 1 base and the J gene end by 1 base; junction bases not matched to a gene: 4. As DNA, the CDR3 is TGTGCCAGCAGTGAATGGACAGGGGGCCAAGGCACAGATACGCAGTATTTT. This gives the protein CASSEWTGGQGTDTQYF.

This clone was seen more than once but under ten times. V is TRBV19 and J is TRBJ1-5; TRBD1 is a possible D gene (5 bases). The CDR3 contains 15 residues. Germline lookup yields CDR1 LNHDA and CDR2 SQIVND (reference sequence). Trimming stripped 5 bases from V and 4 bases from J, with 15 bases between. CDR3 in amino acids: CASSVGTGFNQPQHF. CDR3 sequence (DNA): TGTGCCAGTAGTGTTGGGACGGGGTTTAATCAGCCCCAGCATTTT. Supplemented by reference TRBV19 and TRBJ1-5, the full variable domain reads DGGITQSPKYLFRKEGQNVTLSCEQNLNHDAMYWYRQDPGQGLRLIYYSQIVNDFQKGDIAEGYSVSREKKESFPLTVTSAQKNPTAFYLCASSVGTGFNQPQHFGDGTRLSIL.

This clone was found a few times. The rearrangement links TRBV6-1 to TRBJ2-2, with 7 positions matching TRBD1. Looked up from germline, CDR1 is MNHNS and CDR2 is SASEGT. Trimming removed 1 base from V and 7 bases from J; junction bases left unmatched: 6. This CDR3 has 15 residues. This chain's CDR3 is CASSEVTGDFGELFF. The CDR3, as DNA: TGTGCCAGCAGTGAAGTTACAGGGGATTTCGGGGAGCTGTTTTTT.